Presented here are 7 T cell receptor beta chains from one specimen sequenced in a study of cytomegalovirus exposure and HLA in healthy donors. Use of 60 Vbeta and 13 Jbeta primers characterized the PCR. The table came from immunoSEQ multiplex PCR; TCRdb's copy has only in-frame clones and leaves some out. Of about 180,000 clones in the sample, 60% to 85% were seen once. Sequenced: PBMCs. These TCRs come from a man aged 35 to 55 in good health and CMV-seronegative.

The chain couples TRBV18 to TRBJ2-3, with TRBD2 matching over 11 bases. The V and J ends lost 3 bases and 2 bases, in that order; junction bases with no gene match: 4. The CDR3 is 16 amino acids. CDR1 and CDR2 (germline): KGHSH, LQKENI. The CDR3 here is CASSPRLAGTTDTQYF. The CDR3 DNA is TGTGCCAGCTCACCCCGACTAGCGGGAACCACAGATACGCAGTATTTT.

V and J are TRBV7-9 and TRBJ2-1; D remains unclear. Germline lookup yields CDR1 SEHNR and CDR2 FQNEAQ (reference sequence). The length of the CDR3 is 14 residues. V gave up 3 bases and J gave up 8 bases, with 14 bases separating them. DNA for the CDR3: TGTGCCAGCAGCTTGGGTGAGTGGGCCGATGAGCAGTTCTTC. The encoded protein is CASSLGEWADEQFF.

The chain carries TRBV6-4 and TRBJ2-3; 8 bases are a match to TRBD2. J was trimmed by 4 bases and V by 0 bases; bases with no gene match: 3. The CDR3 has 15 amino acids. CDR1 MRHNA and CDR2 SNTAGT come from the germline V gene. For the CDR3, the DNA is TGTGCCAGCAGTGACTCAGCGGGAGTAGCAGATACGCAGTATTTT. Amino acid sequence: CASSDSAGVADTQYF.

This clone was recorded a few times. V is TRBV18 and J is TRBJ1-1; D call uncertain. This CDR3 contains 13 residues. The V and J ends lost 2 bases and 5 bases respectively, with 9 bases between them. Germline V gene data show CDR1 as KGHSH and CDR2 as LQKENI. CDR3 in amino acids: CASSPSEGTEAFF. CDR3 bases: TGTGCCAGCTCACCAAGCGAGGGTACTGAAGCTTTCTTT.

V is TRBV5-4 and J is TRBJ2-2, with 10 bases fitting TRBD2. Germline V lookup: CDR1 SGHNT, CDR2 YYREEE (reference sequence). Trimming cost V 4 bases and J 6 bases; bases outside gene matches: 12. The CDR3 runs 17 residues. DNA of the CDR3: TGTGCCAGCAGCCCTGCCCCCAGCGGGGGGGCCCCCGGGGAGCTGTTTTTT. It translates to CASSPAPSGGAPGELFF. Filled out from reference TRBV5-4 and TRBJ2-2, the complete variable domain reads ETGVTQSPTHLIKTRGQQVTLRCSSQSGHNTVSWYQQALGQGPQFIFQYYREEENGRGNFPPRFSGLQFPNYSSELNVNALELDDSALYLCASSPAPSGGAPGELFFGEGSRLTVL.

This chain joins TRBV19 and TRBJ2-7, with TRBD2 identical over 9 bases. CDR1 is LNHDA and CDR2 is SQIVND in the germline V gene (reference sequence). The CDR3 runs to 16 residues. V dropped 5 bases and J dropped 5; count of bases not matched to a gene: 13. The CDR3 loop is CASSVYGLAGSHEQYF. The CDR3 DNA follows: TGTGCCAGTAGTGTCTATGGCCTAGCGGGATCCCACGAGCAGTACTTC.

The sample holds a few counts of this clone. The CDR3 protein is CASSYSGAENTEAFF. In DNA form, the CDR3 reads TGTGCCAGCAGTTACTCGGGGGCTGAGAACACTGAAGCTTTCTTT. The genes are TRBV6-6 and TRBJ1-1; tentatively, D is TRBD1 (6 bases). The V gene lost 0 bases and the J gene lost 1 base, with 9 bases spanning the gap. Germline V gives CDR1 MNHNY, CDR2 SVGAGI (reference sequence). The CDR3 runs to 15 residues.